A selection of T cell receptor beta chains follows, all from one sample in a study of siplizumab effects on memory and regulatory T cells. Profiled with immunoSEQ multiplex PCR; TCRdb holds only in-frame clones, not every one. The data show 100,000 to 120,000 clones, 92% seen once. Source material: CD4+ T cells sorted from blood. These receptors came from a human donor in good health. The CDR3 runs from the conserved cysteine through the conserved F or W. A D gene is named only where the DNA matches it firmly. Expanded clones are given a class, and other clones once, few, many or no size at all.

D: NA; size: NA; V: TRBV29-1; J: TRBJ2-3; CDR3: CSVDRWAGDTQYF; DNA: TGCAGCGTTGACCGCTGGGCGGGGGATACGCAGTATTTT
D: NA; size: NA; V: TRBV5-1; J: TRBJ1-2; CDR3: CASSLAAAADPIF; DNA: TGCGCCAGCAGCTTGGCCGCAGCGGCGGATCCAATATTC
D: NA; size: NA; V: TRBV15; J: TRBJ2-5; CDR3: CATSREETQYF; DNA: TGTGCCACCTCCAGGGAAGAGACCCAGTACTTC
D: NA; size: NA; V: TRBV6-5; J: TRBJ1-1; CDR3: CASSYNLRGSEGAFF; DNA: TGTGCCAGCAGTTACAACCTCCGAGGGAGTGAGGGAGCTTTCTTT
D: NA; size: NA; V: TRBV18; J: TRBJ2-7; CDR3: CASSPPYRRAAEQYF; DNA: TGTGCCAGCTCACCACCGTATAGGAGGGCCGCCGAGCAGTACTTC
D: TRBD2; size: NA; V: TRBV5-1; J: TRBJ2-3; CDR3: CASYSGGVLTDTQYF; DNA: TGCGCCAGCTATAGCGGGGGAGTCCTCACAGATACGCAGTATTTT
D: NA; size: NA; V: TRBV18; J: TRBJ1-2; CDR3: CASSPYRTDSYGYTF; DNA: TGTGCCAGCTCACCGTACCGAACGGACAGCTATGGCTACACCTTC
D: TRBD2; size: NA; V: TRBV6-4; J: TRBJ2-1; CDR3: CASSVLAGEVVEQFF; DNA: TGTGCCAGCAGTGTGCTAGCGGGAGAGGTTGTGGAGCAGTTCTTC
D: NA; size: NA; V: TRBV6-5; J: TRBJ2-7; CDR3: CASSTTVPALEQYF; DNA: TGTGCCAGCAGTACGACAGTCCCCGCTTTGGAGCAGTACTTC
D: NA; size: NA; V: TRBV7-2; J: TRBJ1-4; CDR3: CASSFPSFVGEKLFF; DNA: TGTGCCAGCAGCTTTCCGAGTTTCGTAGGGGAAAAACTGTTTTTT
D: TRBD1; size: NA; V: TRBV7-9; J: TRBJ2-2; CDR3: CASRSWTGTNTGELFF; DNA: TGTGCCAGCCGCTCCTGGACAGGAACGAACACCGGGGAGCTGTTTTTT
D: TRBD2; size: NA; V: TRBV19; J: TRBJ2-3; CDR3: CASPRTSPGGDTQYF; DNA: TGTGCCAGTCCTCGGACTAGCCCCGGGGGAGATACGCAGTATTTT
D: NA; size: NA; V: TRBV6-1; J: TRBJ2-5; CDR3: CASSTSLQETQYF; DNA: TGTGCCAGCAGTACATCACTACAGGAGACCCAGTACTTC
D: NA; size: NA; V: TRBV5-1; J: TRBJ2-2; CDR3: CASRENVGELFF; DNA: TGCGCCAGCCGGGAGAACGTCGGGGAGCTGTTTTTT
D: NA; size: NA; V: TRBV2; J: TRBJ1-6; CDR3: CASSGIIWESSYNSPLHF; DNA: TGTGCCAGCAGTGGAATTATTTGGGAGAGCTCCTATAATTCACCCCTCCACTTT
D: NA; size: NA; V: TRBV7-2; J: TRBJ1-5; CDR3: CASSFGPNQPQHF; DNA: TGTGCCAGCAGCTTCGGGCCAAATCAGCCCCAGCATTTT
D: NA; size: NA; V: TRBV7-7; J: TRBJ2-5; CDR3: CASSFGGTYQETQYF; DNA: TGTGCTAGCAGCTTCGGGGGAACGTACCAAGAGACCCAGTACTTC
D: NA; size: once; V: TRBV18; J: TRBJ2-7; CDR3: CASRDRNSYEQYF; DNA: TGTGCCAGCCGTGACCGAAACTCCTACGAGCAGTACTTC
D: NA; size: NA; V: TRBV7-2; J: TRBJ2-7; CDR3: CASSDWGGEQYF; DNA: TGTGCCAGCAGCGACTGGGGAGGCGAGCAGTACTTC
D: TRBD1; size: NA; V: TRBV11-2; J: TRBJ2-1; CDR3: CASSQQQGRTEQFF; DNA: TGTGCCAGCAGTCAACAACAGGGGCGGACTGAGCAGTTCTTC
D: NA; size: NA; V: TRBV10-3; J: TRBJ2-5; CDR3: CAMAGSLKTQYF; DNA: TGTGCCATGGCGGGATCCTTGAAGACCCAGTACTTC
D: NA; size: NA; V: TRBV7-9; J: TRBJ2-5; CDR3: CASSLPLTLQQETQYF; DNA: TGTGCCAGCAGCTTGCCGCTTACACTGCAACAAGAGACCCAGTACTTC
D: NA; size: NA; V: TRBV5-4; J: TRBJ1-4; CDR3: CASSLEAGTNEKLFF; DNA: TGTGCCAGCAGCCTGGAGGCAGGGACTAATGAAAAACTGTTTTTT
D: NA; size: NA; V: TRBV5-1; J: TRBJ1-5; CDR3: CASSLGQGDRPQHF; DNA: TGCGCCAGCAGCTTGGGTCAGGGCGATCGGCCCCAGCATTTT